Listed here is a single TCR beta chain. The entry originates in a study of T cell changes during pregnancy in multiple sclerosis. The method was immunoSEQ multiplex PCR; TCRdb's version includes in-frame clones alone and lacks a portion of them. The sample lists 70,000 or so clones, 80% to 95% occurring once. The germline V and J ends were trimmed by 1 base and 4 bases, with 9 bases remaining between them. The CDR3 loop spans 14 amino acids. Looked up from germline, CDR1 is LNHDA and CDR2 is SQIVND (reference sequence). This TCR was recovered from a female donor with multiple sclerosis, enrolled in a pregnancy study. The chain couples TRBV19 to TRBJ2-3; tentatively, D is TRBD2 (5 bases). The sample here was CD4+ T cells from peripheral blood mononuclear cells, taken after pregnancy. CDR3 protein: CASSIARGSDTQYF. The DNA of the CDR3 is TGTGCCAGTAGTATAGCCCGGGGATCAGATACGCAGTATTTT.